This passage covers 30 T cell receptor beta chains from one sample sequenced in a study of T cell changes during pregnancy in multiple sclerosis. Assay: immunoSEQ multiplex PCR; the TCRdb copy retains only in-frame clones and omits some. The sample consists of approximately 100,000 clones, about 90% of them appearing once. The source was peripheral blood, collected in the second trimester of pregnancy. Receptors were obtained from a female donor with multiple sclerosis, enrolled in a pregnancy study.

This rearrangement joins TRBV10-3 to TRBJ1-2, with a weak D call TRBD1 (5 bases). V was trimmed by 3 bases and J by 2 bases, leaving 19 bases between them. The CDR3 runs to 17 residues. Germline CDR1 reads ENHRY; CDR2 reads SYGVKD. The CDR3 DNA reads as TGTGCCATCAGTGAATCCAAGTCCGGCCAGGGAAACTATGGCTACACCTTC. This encodes CAISESKSGQGNYGYTF.

The chain carries TRBV5-1 and TRBJ2-5; TRBD1 is a possible D gene (6 bases). Looked up from germline, CDR1 is SGHRS and CDR2 is YFSETQ. Trimming removed 4 bases from V and 4 bases from J, with 14 bases in between. The CDR3 is 14 amino acids. The CDR3 sequence: CASSEQGKVETQYF. CDR3 nucleotide sequence: TGCGCCAGCAGCGAACAGGGTAAAGTAGAGACCCAGTACTTC.

The V and J genes are TRBV27 and TRBJ2-7; D might be TRBD1 (6 bases). V lost 1 base to trimming and J lost 3 bases, with 13 bases between them. Germline V gene data show CDR1 as MNHEY and CDR2 as SMNVEV (reference sequence). The length of the CDR3 is 15 residues. The CDR3 here is CASSLFGTPNYEQYF. The CDR3 region has the DNA TGTGCCAGCAGTTTATTTGGGACACCAAACTACGAGCAGTACTTC.

The gene calls are TRBV19 and TRBJ2-3, with 9 nucleotides matching TRBD1. The V and J ends lost 6 bases and 1 base, in that order; junction bases with no gene match: 11. The CDR3 is made up of 17 amino acids. Germline V gene data show CDR1 as LNHDA and CDR2 as SQIVND (reference sequence). CDR3 protein: CASSKSRTGAGTDTQYF. CDR3 DNA: TGTGCCAGTAGCAAATCCCGGACAGGGGCGGGCACAGATACGCAGTATTTT. Filled out from reference TRBV19 and TRBJ2-3, the complete variable domain reads DGGITQSPKYLFRKEGQNVTLSCEQNLNHDAMYWYRQDPGQGLRLIYYSQIVNDFQKGDIAEGYSVSREKKESFPLTVTSAQKNPTAFYLCASSKSRTGAGTDTQYFGPGTRLTVL.

The rearrangement uses TRBV6-5 and TRBJ2-1; TRBD2 matches at 8 bases. The trim removed 5 bases at V and 0 bases at J, leaving 3 bases unmatched. The CDR3 is 15 amino acids. Germline V gene lookup returns CDR1 MNHEY and CDR2 SVGAGI. The CDR3 is CASSPSGSSYNEQFF. In DNA, the CDR3 is TGTGCCAGCAGTCCAAGCGGGAGCTCCTACAATGAGCAGTTCTTC.

The V call is TRBV5-4, the J call TRBJ2-2; 13 positions agree with TRBD2. This CDR3 spans 16 amino acids. From germline, CDR1 is SGHNT and CDR2 YYREEE (reference sequence). Losses at the gene ends were 4 bases for V and 4 bases for J; bases not matched to a gene: 4. The CDR3: CASSIGTSGITGELFF. CDR3 nucleotides: TGTGCCAGCAGCATCGGGACTAGCGGGATCACCGGGGAGCTGTTTTTT.

This chain joins TRBV6-5 and TRBJ1-5; TRBD1 matches at 11 bases. The CDR3 runs 15 residues. V dropped 5 bases and J dropped 5; count of bases not matched to a gene: 5. Germline V gene lookup returns CDR1 MNHEY and CDR2 SVGAGI. The CDR3 DNA reads as TGTGCCAGCAGTACCGGGACAGGGGGTTATCAGCCCCAGCATTTT. It translates to CASSTGTGGYQPQHF.

V and J are TRBV21-1 and TRBJ2-3; the DNA was not used to check the table's D call, TRBD1. TRBV21-1 is annotated as a pseudogene. CDR3 size: 16 residues. The CDR3 here is CASSNLAPGDTDTQYF. In DNA form, the CDR3 reads TGTGCCAGCAGCAATCTGGCCCCCGGGGACACGGATACGCAGTATTTT.

The gene calls are TRBV5-4 and TRBJ2-5; TRBD2 matches 9 bases. Germline values: CDR1 SGHNT, CDR2 YYREEE (reference sequence). V lost 4 bases, J lost 4 bases, and 8 bases stayed unmatched. The CDR3 extends over 15 amino acids. The CDR3 loop reads CASSPPTSGGETQYF. CDR3 nucleotides: TGTGCCAGCAGCCCCCCGACTAGCGGCGGAGAGACCCAGTACTTC.

The rearrangement uses TRBV7-2 and TRBJ2-3; TRBD2 might be the D (5 bases). Trimming removed 5 bases at V and 11 bases at J, with 20 bases between. Per the germline V gene, CDR1 is SGHTA and CDR2 is FQGNSA. The length of the CDR3 is 14 residues. The CDR3 sequence: CASSPPLVGVRQYF. Written as DNA, the CDR3 is TGTGCCAGCAGCCCACCCCTGGTGGGAGTTAGGCAGTATTTT.

The chain couples TRBV7-2 to TRBJ2-7; 8 bases fit TRBD2. J lost 1 base, V lost 1 base, and 9 bases had no gene match. CDR3 length: 17 residues. The germline V gene has CDR1 SGHTA and CDR2 FQGNSA. The CDR3 DNA reads TGTGCCAGCAGCTTAGTTCCCGGGCCTAGCGGGTCCTACGAGCAGTACTTC. It is translated as CASSLVPGPSGSYEQYF.

The gene calls are TRBV5-4 and TRBJ2-1; possibly TRBD2 for D (6 bases). The CDR3 runs to 15 residues. V was clipped by 2 bases and J by 8 bases, with 17 bases between them. CDR1 is SGHNT and CDR2 is YYREEE in the germline V gene (reference sequence). This CDR3 is CASSLGQGGHHEQFF. The CDR3 bases are TGTGCCAGCAGCTTAGGACAAGGAGGGCATCATGAGCAGTTCTTC.

V and J are TRBV9 and TRBJ2-7, with 10 positions matching TRBD2. V shed 4 bases, J shed 3 bases, and the junction held 1 base outside the gene matches. Germline CDR1 SGDLS, CDR2 YYNGEE. The CDR3 contains 13 residues. CDR3 region: CASSLAGDYEQYF. The DNA for the CDR3 is TGTGCCAGCAGCCTAGCGGGGGACTACGAGCAGTACTTC.

This sequence joins TRBV4-3 and TRBJ2-1, with TRBD2 matching 7 bases. The CDR3 is 18 amino acids. J lost 6 bases, V lost 3 bases, and 17 bases had no gene match. Germline CDR1 and CDR2: LGHNA and YSLEER. The CDR3 here is CASSQDISSSGWGNEQFF. CDR3 coding DNA: TGCGCCAGCAGCCAGGACATTTCCTCTAGCGGTTGGGGCAATGAGCAGTTCTTC.

The rearrangement joins TRBV4-1 to TRBJ1-2; D is undetermined. The V gene's germline CDR1 is MGHRA and CDR2 YSYEKL. The V gene lost 1 base and the J gene lost 4 bases, with 10 bases spanning the gap. The CDR3 is 14 residues long. Here the CDR3 DNA reads TGCGCCAGCAGCCAAGGAACCAGCGCCTATGGCTACACCTTC. This translates into CASSQGTSAYGYTF.

This clone appeared a few times. The CDR3 reads CASRTTGTYGYTF. The CDR3 bases are TGTGCCAGCAGAACAACAGGGACCTATGGCTACACCTTC. The rearrangement uses TRBV2 and TRBJ1-2; TRBD1 is a possible D gene (6 bases). Trimming left V 6 bases short and J 4 bases short, with 12 bases between. There are 13 residues in the CDR3. Germline V gene lookup returns CDR1 SNHLY and CDR2 FYNNEI.

V usage is TRBV5-6 and J usage is TRBJ2-3; 8 nucleotides match TRBD1. The CDR3 length is 15 residues. Germline V gene data show CDR1 as SGHDT and CDR2 as YYEEEE. V lost 4 bases to trimming and J lost 8 bases; unmatched junction nucleotides: 12. The CDR3 nucleotides read TGTGCCAGCAGCACACCGACAGGGGATTTGGGTACGCAGTATTTT. Its protein is CASSTPTGDLGTQYF.

V usage is TRBV7-2 and J usage is TRBJ2-5; 9 nucleotides match TRBD1. There are 15 residues in the CDR3. Germline CDR1 reads SGHTA; CDR2 reads FQGNSA. V dropped 4 bases and J dropped 4; count of bases not matched to a gene: 7. CDR3 region: CASSSPGQGRETQYF. The CDR3 DNA is TGTGCCAGCAGCTCACCGGGACAGGGAAGAGAGACCCAGTACTTC.

This clone is a singleton in its sample. The J gene is TRBJ2-7, the V gene TRBV7-2; a weak D match, TRBD1 (6 bases). The germline gives CDR1 SGHTA, CDR2 FQGNSA. The CDR3 length is 15 residues. Trimming took off 5 bases at V and 4 bases at J, with 18 bases between the two ends. The DNA for the CDR3 is TGTGCCAGCAGCCTCGAAGGGGGAGCTAGGTACGAGCAGTACTTC. It is translated as CASSLEGGARYEQYF.

The chain carries TRBV14 and TRBJ2-1; D is unclear. The length of the CDR3 is 12 residues. Trimming pared 4 bases from V and 4 bases from J, leaving 5 bases between. Per the germline V gene, CDR1 is SGHDN and CDR2 is FVKESK. This CDR3 reads CASSPRYNEQFF. CDR3 in DNA: TGTGCCAGCAGCCCGCGTTACAATGAGCAGTTCTTC.

The chain has TRBV6-4 and TRBJ2-6, with 7 bases fitting TRBD1. V shed 7 bases, J shed 3 bases, and the junction held 9 bases outside the gene matches. CDR1 and CDR2 (germline): MRHNA, SNTAGT. The CDR3 covers 16 residues. The CDR3 DNA reads TGTGCCAGCATCGTGACAGGGTCTTATGGGGCCAACGTCCTGACTTTC. Translating it yields CASIVTGSYGANVLTF.

In this sample, this clone turned up a few times. V gene TRBV5-6 combines with J gene TRBJ2-7; 9 bases agree with TRBD1. Looked up from germline, CDR1 is SGHDT and CDR2 is YYEEEE. Germline trimming cut 2 bases from V and 0 bases from J; bases unmatched to any gene: 6. CDR3 size: 16 residues. The chain's CDR3 is CASSLEPGQGSYEQYF. The CDR3 DNA sequence: TGTGCCAGCAGCTTAGAACCGGGACAGGGCTCCTACGAGCAGTACTTC.

The count of this clone is one. The chain employs TRBV6-5 and TRBJ2-7, with 9 nucleotides matching TRBD2. The CDR3 sequence is 16 residues long. CDR1 and CDR2 (germline): MNHEY, SVGAGI. Unmatched junction bases numbered 3, after V lost 0 bases and J lost 0 bases. CDR3 sequence reads: CASSYSNSGSSYEQYF. CDR3 in DNA: TGTGCCAGCAGTTACTCCAATAGCGGGAGCTCCTACGAGCAGTACTTC.

The rearrangement joins TRBV6-1 to TRBJ2-7; tentatively, D is TRBD1 (5 bases). The germline gives CDR1 MNHNS, CDR2 SASEGT. The CDR3 is 15 residues long. Trimming pared 2 bases from V and 3 bases from J, leaving 14 bases between. CDR3 region: CASSETEGVLYEQYF. Here the CDR3 DNA reads TGTGCCAGCAGTGAAACCGAAGGGGTGCTCTACGAGCAGTACTTC.

The chain joins TRBV27 to TRBJ2-1; the match to TRBD2 covers 13 bases. Germline V gives CDR1 MNHEY, CDR2 SMNVEV (reference sequence). This CDR3 has 19 residues. V lost 6 bases to trimming and J lost 5 bases; unmatched junction nucleotides: 16. The CDR3 is CASSRKGTSGRGGNNEQFF. DNA of the CDR3: TGTGCCAGCAGCCGGAAGGGCACTAGCGGGAGGGGAGGGAACAATGAGCAGTTCTTC.

V and J are TRBV2 and TRBJ2-7, with D possibly matching TRBD2 (6 bases). V lost 2 bases and J 0 bases, leaving 26 bases between the germline ends. CDR1 and CDR2 from the germline V gene are SNHLY and FYNNEI. CDR3 size: 20 residues. This chain's CDR3 is CASSERQAGRGAGSSYEQYF. The CDR3 bases are TGTGCCAGCAGTGAAAGGCAGGCAGGGCGAGGCGCGGGGAGCTCCTACGAGCAGTACTTC.

This chain uses TRBV14 with TRBJ2-1, with D hard to call. The V end was cut by 2 bases, the J end by 7 bases, with 9 bases between. The CDR3 covers 13 residues. CDR1 SGHDN and CDR2 FVKESK come from the germline V gene. The CDR3 loop reads CASSQLEWNEQFF. The DNA of the CDR3 is TGTGCCAGCAGCCAATTAGAATGGAATGAGCAGTTCTTC.

This chain joins TRBV6-4 and TRBJ1-1; D is perhaps TRBD1 (5 bases). The CDR3 covers 14 residues. CDR1 and CDR2 (germline): MRHNA, SNTAGT. V lost 4 bases and J lost 4, with 13 bases in between. CDR3 residues: CASSVSGDSTEAFF. The CDR3 DNA reads as TGTGCCAGCAGTGTTTCGGGGGACTCCACTGAAGCTTTCTTT.

The chain has TRBV5-1 and TRBJ2-1, with D maybe TRBD1 (6 bases). The germline V gene has CDR1 SGHRS and CDR2 YFSETQ. Trimming shortened V by 5 bases and J by 3 bases, and 18 bases separated the two germline ends. The length of the CDR3 is 16 residues. CDR3 residues: CASRQRQGTHYNEQFF. CDR3 bases: TGCGCCAGCAGACAACGTCAGGGGACCCACTACAATGAGCAGTTCTTC.

The CDR3: CASSQELAGGPDTQYF. The CDR3 coding sequence is TGTGCCAGCAGCCAAGAACTAGCGGGAGGGCCAGATACGCAGTATTTT. The genes are TRBV4-2 and TRBJ2-3; 13 nucleotides align to TRBD2. CDR1 LGHNA and CDR2 YNFKEQ come from the germline V gene. The CDR3 runs to 16 residues. V shed 0 bases and J 4 bases; nucleotides not matched to a gene: 1.